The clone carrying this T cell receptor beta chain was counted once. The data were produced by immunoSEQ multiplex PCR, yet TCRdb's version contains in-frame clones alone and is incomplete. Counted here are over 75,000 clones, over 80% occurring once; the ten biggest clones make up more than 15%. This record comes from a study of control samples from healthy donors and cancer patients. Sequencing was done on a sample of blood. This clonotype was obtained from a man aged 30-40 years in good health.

As DNA, the CDR3 is TGTGCCAGCAGGGGATCCTATGGCTACACCTTC. It specifies CASRGSYGYTF. The chain recombines TRBV12-3 or TRBV12-4 with TRBJ1-2; D is unresolved. The V end lost 6 bases, the J end lost 4 bases, and 6 bases lay between the germline ends. The CDR3 runs to 11 residues.